The source of this T cell receptor beta chain is a study of blood T cells in healthy people across ages. General study findings and limits: As age increased, TCR beta diversity per million T cells fell in a roughly linear fashion. Possibly, changes in expanded clonotypes were confounded because donor CMV status was unknown.

Trimming removed 0 bases at V and 7 bases at J, with 7 bases between. Germline V lookup: CDR1 SGDLS, CDR2 YYNGEE. The CDR3 has 12 amino acids. Regarding this clonotype: The target antigen is unknown.

Together with a sample-barcoded 5' primer, a J-beta primer mix was included in a second PCR lasting about 7 to 11 cycles. Every sample produced at least 2.5 million CDR3-containing paired-end reads. MiXCR, applied by TCRdb to the 5' RACE reads, yields one record per CDR3 protein. Of 1.5 million or so distinct CDR3 sequences listed, around two fifths are singletons. The sample consisted of blood. This receptor was taken from a woman between 18 and 29 years old in good health. The rearrangement links TRBV9 to TRBJ1-1; D is uncertain. CDR3 amino acids: CASSVVDLEAFF. CDR3 DNA: TGTGCCAGCAGCGTAGTTGACCTTGAAGCTTTCTTT.